Below are 11 T cell receptor beta chains sequenced from a single sample in a study of shared T cell receptors in the human thymus. Assay used: immunoSEQ multiplex PCR; TCRdb lists only in-frame clones, some missing. Here the sample spans about 400,000 clones, roughly 94% being singletons. Sequencing was done on a sample of thymocytes. These receptors were collected from a human donor.

The chain links TRBV28 to TRBJ1-2; no clear D gene. CDR3 length: 14 residues. Between the trimmed V and J ends, which lost 3 bases and 2 bases, there was a span of 10 bases. Germline-derived CDR1 and CDR2 are MDHEN and SYDVKM. The CDR3 DNA reads TGTGCCAGCAGTTTCCACACGAGAAACTATGGCTACACCTTC. Residues: CASSFHTRNYGYTF.

V gene TRBV11-3 combines with J gene TRBJ1-1; D is unresolved. The CDR3 loop spans 13 amino acids. V gave up 5 bases and J gave up 7 bases, with 14 bases separating them. Germline CDR1 SGHNT, CDR2 YENEEA. The CDR3 loop reads CASSPNPKGEAFF. CDR3 bases: TGTGCCAGCAGCCCCAATCCGAAGGGTGAAGCTTTCTTT.

Of note for this clone: This sample also contains other DNA sequences that code for the same CDR3. The chain employs TRBV6-1 and TRBJ1-3; no reliable D call. With 7 bases removed from V and 4 bases from J, the gap between germline ends came to 2 bases. The CDR3 spans 10 residues. The germline CDR1 and CDR2 sequences are MNHNS and SASEGT. The CDR3 region has the DNA TGTGCCAGCATCGGAAACACCATATATTTT. The encoded protein is CASIGNTIYF.

The J gene is TRBJ2-3, the V gene TRBV14; the D is unclear. The CDR3 spans 13 residues. Trimming cost V 0 bases and J 3 bases, with 4 bases left between them. CDR1 and CDR2 from the germline V gene are SGHDN and FVKESK. The CDR3 bases are TGTGCCAGCAGCCAAGATCGGACAGATACGCAGTATTTT. Its translation is CASSQDRTDTQYF.

This rearrangement joins TRBV27 to TRBJ2-7, with 12 nucleotides matching TRBD2. CDR1 and CDR2 (germline): MNHEY, SMNVEV (reference sequence). The trim removed 6 bases at V and 7 bases at J, leaving 16 bases unmatched. The CDR3 is made up of 17 amino acids. The CDR3 sequence: CASSHPALAGGPGEQYF. The CDR3 bases are TGTGCCAGCAGCCACCCAGCCCTAGCGGGAGGGCCGGGGGAGCAGTACTTC.

The chain carries TRBV7-8 and TRBJ2-3, with D unclear. Germline V CDR1 and CDR2: SGHVS, FQNEAQ. This CDR3 spans 14 amino acids. Trimming took off 5 bases at V and 3 bases at J, with 12 bases between the two ends. The CDR3 spells CASSPSVNTDTQYF. The CDR3 nucleotides read TGTGCCAGCAGCCCATCGGTAAATACAGATACGCAGTATTTT.

This clone was recorded only once. The genes are TRBV6-6 and TRBJ2-5, with 8 positions matching TRBD1. The CDR3 spans 14 residues. CDR1 MNHNY and CDR2 SVGAGI come from the germline V gene (reference sequence). V shed 7 bases and J 1 base; nucleotides not matched to a gene: 5. The CDR3 bases are TGTGCCAGCACCGGGACAGGCTCCCAAGAGACCCAGTACTTC. This gives the protein CASTGTGSQETQYF.

The J gene is TRBJ2-5, the V gene TRBV4-1; 8 bases are shared with TRBD1. The CDR3 runs to 16 residues. Per the germline V gene, CDR1 is MGHRA and CDR2 is YSYEKL. Germline trimming cut 0 bases from V and 4 bases from J; bases unmatched to any gene: 7. For the CDR3, the DNA is TGCGCCAGCAGCCAAGAAGCAGGACAGGGCCTAGAGACCCAGTACTTC. It is translated as CASSQEAGQGLETQYF.

The CDR3 spells CASSYLSFPEFF. The DNA for the CDR3 is TGTGCCAGCAGTTACCTCTCCTTCCCCGAGTTCTTC. The chain uses TRBV6-6 and TRBJ2-1; D uncertain. The CDR3 totals 12 residues. From germline, CDR1 is MNHNY and CDR2 SVGAGI (reference sequence). V was pared by 2 bases and J by 14 bases, with 13 bases between.

The rearrangement joins TRBV2 to TRBJ2-3; D ambiguous. The CDR3 is 16 residues long. Germline V CDR1 and CDR2: SNHLY, FYNNEI. With 2 bases removed from V and 3 bases from J, the gap between germline ends came to 15 bases. The CDR3 protein is CASSEKGIPVTDTQYF. The CDR3 DNA reads TGTGCCAGCAGTGAAAAGGGCATTCCAGTTACAGATACGCAGTATTTT.

For this clone: An end of the junction does not agree with germline; a read error may underlie this. V usage is TRBV7-9 and J usage is TRBJ2-4; D gene uncertain. CDR3 length: 12 amino acids. Germline V lookup: CDR1 SEHNR, CDR2 FQNEAQ (reference sequence). CDR3 protein: CASSLGAGRIDF. CDR3 coding DNA: TGTGCCAGCAGCTTAGGGGCAGGAAGAATAGACTTC. Together with reference TRBV7-9 and TRBJ2-4, the CDR3 gives the full variable domain: DTGVSQNPRHKITKRGQNVTFRCDPISEHNRLYWYRQTLGQGPEFLTYFQNEAQLEKSRLLSDRFSAERPKGSFSTLEIQRTEQGDSAMYLCASSLGAGRIDFGAGTRLSVL.